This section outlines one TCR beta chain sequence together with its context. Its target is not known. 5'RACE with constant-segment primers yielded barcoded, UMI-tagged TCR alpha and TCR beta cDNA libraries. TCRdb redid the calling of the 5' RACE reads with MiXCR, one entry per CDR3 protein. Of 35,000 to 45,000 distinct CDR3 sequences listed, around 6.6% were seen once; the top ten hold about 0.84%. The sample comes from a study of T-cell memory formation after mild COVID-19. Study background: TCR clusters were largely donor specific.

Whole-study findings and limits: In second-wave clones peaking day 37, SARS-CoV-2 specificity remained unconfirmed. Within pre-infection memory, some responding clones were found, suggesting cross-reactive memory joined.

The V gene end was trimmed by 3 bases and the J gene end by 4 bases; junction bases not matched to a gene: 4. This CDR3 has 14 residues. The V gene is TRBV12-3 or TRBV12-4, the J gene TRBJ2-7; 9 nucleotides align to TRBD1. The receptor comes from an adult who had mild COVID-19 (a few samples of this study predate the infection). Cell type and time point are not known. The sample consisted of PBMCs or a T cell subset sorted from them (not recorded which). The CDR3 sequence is CASSFRGQGYEQYF. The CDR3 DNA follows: TGTGCCAGCAGTTTCAGGGGACAGGGTTACGAGCAGTACTTC.